Listed below are T cell receptor beta chains from one sample, sequenced in a study of cytomegalovirus exposure and HLA in healthy donors. The repertoire was sequenced with immunoSEQ multiplex PCR; TCRdb's copy has only in-frame clones and lacks some. The table shows about 200,000 clones, with 70% to 80% occurring only once. Input material: PBMCs. The source of these receptors is a male donor in good health and CMV-seropositive. CDR3s leave out the opening cysteine and the closing phenylalanine or tryptophan. A D gene is named only where the DNA matches it firmly.

cdr3_aa j_call d_call v_call
ASSETGTSGRNEQF TRBJ2-1 TRBD2 TRBV9
ASSPRPGGANTGELF TRBJ2-2 NA TRBV4-1
ASSNMNSPLH TRBJ1-6 NA TRBV19
ASSVRAGDEQY TRBJ2-7 NA TRBV9
ASSPQAGQDGELF TRBJ2-2 TRBD1 TRBV18
ASSLQGYGYT TRBJ1-2 NA TRBV5-4
ASSYRQSPYGYT TRBJ1-2 NA TRBV6-5
ASSGQTGGRNTGELF TRBJ2-2 TRBD1 TRBV9
AISESKTGAGANVLT TRBJ2-6 TRBD1 TRBV10-3
ASSPRDWGMTDTQY TRBJ2-3 NA TRBV9
ASSNSDRHT TRBJ1-2 NA TRBV7-9
ASSYGGAGTQY TRBJ2-3 TRBD2 TRBV7-2
ASSQDRDSSNEKLF TRBJ1-4 NA TRBV4-1
ASSADRGGRAF TRBJ1-1 TRBD1 TRBV19
ASRRDRNYGYT TRBJ1-2 NA TRBV28
ASSPGDSGLQETQY TRBJ2-5 TRBD2 TRBV18
ASSPQRVAGGLYNEQF TRBJ2-1 NA TRBV21-1
ASSSEPDLYYEQY TRBJ2-7 NA TRBV7-2
ASSEGLAGSSYEQY TRBJ2-7 TRBD2 TRBV6-1
ASSLEDSLYEQY TRBJ2-7 NA TRBV7-2
ASSRLGQGREETQY TRBJ2-5 TRBD1 TRBV4-2
ASSLGQSTDTQY TRBJ2-3 NA TRBV11-3
ASSLYGTSGSGTDTQY TRBJ2-3 TRBD2 TRBV5-1
ASRRVSNQPQH TRBJ1-5 NA TRBV6-1
SSSPPLGEVSTEAF TRBJ1-1 NA TRBV7-9
ASSPIQLTEAF TRBJ1-1 NA TRBV27
ASSPGLAGGETQY TRBJ2-5 TRBD2 TRBV7-9